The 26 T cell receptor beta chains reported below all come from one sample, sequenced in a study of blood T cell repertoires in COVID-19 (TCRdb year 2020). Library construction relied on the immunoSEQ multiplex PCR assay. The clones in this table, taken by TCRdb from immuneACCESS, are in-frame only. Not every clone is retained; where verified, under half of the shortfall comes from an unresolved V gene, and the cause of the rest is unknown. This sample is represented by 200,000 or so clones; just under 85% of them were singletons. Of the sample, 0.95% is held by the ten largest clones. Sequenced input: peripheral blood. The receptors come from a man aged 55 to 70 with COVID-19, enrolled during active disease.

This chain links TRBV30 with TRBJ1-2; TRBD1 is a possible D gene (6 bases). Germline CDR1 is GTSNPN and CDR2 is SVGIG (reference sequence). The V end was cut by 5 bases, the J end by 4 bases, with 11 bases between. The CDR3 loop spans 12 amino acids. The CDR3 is CAWGTGTYGYTF. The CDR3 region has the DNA TGTGCCTGGGGTACAGGGACCTATGGCTACACCTTC.

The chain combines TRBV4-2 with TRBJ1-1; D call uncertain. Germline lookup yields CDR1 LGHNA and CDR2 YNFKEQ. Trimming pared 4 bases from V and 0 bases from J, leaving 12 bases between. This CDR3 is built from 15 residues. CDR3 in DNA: TGTGCCAGCAGCCTCTCAGGAGGGATGAACACTGAAGCTTTCTTT. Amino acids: CASSLSGGMNTEAFF.

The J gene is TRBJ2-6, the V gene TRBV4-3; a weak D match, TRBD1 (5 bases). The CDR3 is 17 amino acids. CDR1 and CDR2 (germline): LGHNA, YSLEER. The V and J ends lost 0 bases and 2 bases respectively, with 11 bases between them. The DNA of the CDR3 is TGCGCCAGCAGCCAAGATGGCTGGGGCCCTGGGGCCAACGTCCTGACTTTC. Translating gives CASSQDGWGPGANVLTF.

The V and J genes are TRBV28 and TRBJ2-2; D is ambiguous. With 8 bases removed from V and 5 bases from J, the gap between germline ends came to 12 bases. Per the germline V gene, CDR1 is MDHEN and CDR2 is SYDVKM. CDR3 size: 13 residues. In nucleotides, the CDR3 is TGTGCCAGCTCCAAGGCGGTTACCGGGGAGCTGTTTTTT. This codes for CASSKAVTGELFF.

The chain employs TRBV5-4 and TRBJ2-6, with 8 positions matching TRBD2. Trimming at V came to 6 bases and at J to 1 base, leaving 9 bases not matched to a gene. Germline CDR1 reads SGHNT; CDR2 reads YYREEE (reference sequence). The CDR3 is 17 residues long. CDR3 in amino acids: CASIGGGPSSGANVLTF. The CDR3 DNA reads TGTGCCAGCATCGGGGGGGGGCCCTCTTCTGGGGCCAACGTCCTGACTTTC.

CDR3 sequence: CASSLSRLEGSAGYTF. CDR3 bases: TGTGCCAGCAGCTTATCAAGGTTGGAGGGCTCGGCCGGCTACACCTTC. The chain recombines TRBV7-2 with TRBJ1-2; D unresolved. Germline CDR1 reads SGHTA; CDR2 reads FQGNSA. The CDR3 has 16 residues. Deletions cut 2 bases from V and 8 bases from J, with 21 bases between.

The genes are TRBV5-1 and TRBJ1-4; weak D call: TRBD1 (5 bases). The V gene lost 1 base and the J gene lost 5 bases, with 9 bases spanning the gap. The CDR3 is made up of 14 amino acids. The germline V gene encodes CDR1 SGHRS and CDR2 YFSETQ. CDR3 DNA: TGCGCCAGCAGCTTGCAGGCAGGGAATGAAAAACTGTTTTTT. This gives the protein CASSLQAGNEKLFF.

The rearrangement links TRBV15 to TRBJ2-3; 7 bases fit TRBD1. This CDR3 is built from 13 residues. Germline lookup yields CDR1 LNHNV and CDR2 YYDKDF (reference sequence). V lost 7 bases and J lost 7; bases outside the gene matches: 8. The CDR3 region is CATKETGINTQYF. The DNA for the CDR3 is TGTGCCACCAAAGAGACAGGGATCAATACGCAGTATTTT.

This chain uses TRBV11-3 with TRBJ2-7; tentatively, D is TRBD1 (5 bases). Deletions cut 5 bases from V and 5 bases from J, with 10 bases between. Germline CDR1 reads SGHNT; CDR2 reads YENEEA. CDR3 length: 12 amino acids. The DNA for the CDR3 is TGTGCCAGCAGCGCACAAGGGGACGAGCAGTACTTC. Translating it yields CASSAQGDEQYF.

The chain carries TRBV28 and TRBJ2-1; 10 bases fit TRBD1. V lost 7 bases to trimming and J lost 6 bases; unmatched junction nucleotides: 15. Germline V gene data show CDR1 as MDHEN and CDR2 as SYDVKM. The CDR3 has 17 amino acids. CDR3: CASTKNYRDRGSNEQFF. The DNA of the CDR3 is TGTGCCAGCACCAAAAATTACCGGGACAGGGGATCCAATGAGCAGTTCTTC.

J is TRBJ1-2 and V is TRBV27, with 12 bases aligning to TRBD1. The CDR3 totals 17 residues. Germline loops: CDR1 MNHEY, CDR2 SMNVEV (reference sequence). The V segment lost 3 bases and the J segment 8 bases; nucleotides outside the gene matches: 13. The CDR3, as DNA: TGTGCCAGCAGTTTGGGGACGGGACAGGGGGCGCAACGGGGCTACACCTTC. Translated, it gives CASSLGTGQGAQRGYTF.

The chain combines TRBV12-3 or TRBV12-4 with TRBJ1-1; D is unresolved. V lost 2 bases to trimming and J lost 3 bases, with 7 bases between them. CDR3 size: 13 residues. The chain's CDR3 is CASSLTEYTEAFF. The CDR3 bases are TGTGCCAGCAGTTTAACAGAGTACACTGAAGCTTTCTTT.

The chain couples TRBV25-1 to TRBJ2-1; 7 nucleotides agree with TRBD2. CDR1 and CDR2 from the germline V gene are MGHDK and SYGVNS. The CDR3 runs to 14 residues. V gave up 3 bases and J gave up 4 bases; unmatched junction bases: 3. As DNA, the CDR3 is TGTGCCAGCAGTGAGGCGGGACTATACAATGAGCAGTTCTTC. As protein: CASSEAGLYNEQFF.

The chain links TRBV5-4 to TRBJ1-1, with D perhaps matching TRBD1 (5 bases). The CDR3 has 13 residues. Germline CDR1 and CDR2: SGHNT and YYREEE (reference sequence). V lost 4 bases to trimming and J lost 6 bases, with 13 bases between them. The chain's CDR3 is CASSTPQGPEAFF. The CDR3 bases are TGTGCCAGCAGCACCCCCCAGGGCCCTGAAGCTTTCTTT. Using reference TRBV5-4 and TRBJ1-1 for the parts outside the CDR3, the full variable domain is ETGVTQSPTHLIKTRGQQVTLRCSSQSGHNTVSWYQQALGQGPQFIFQYYREEENGRGNFPPRFSGLQFPNYSSELNVNALELDDSALYLCASSTPQGPEAFFGQGTRLTVV.

The CDR3 protein is CASSQAGDQPQHF. As DNA, the CDR3 is TGTGCCAGCAGCCAAGCGGGGGATCAGCCCCAGCATTTT. The chain recombines TRBV7-2 with TRBJ1-5, with D tentatively TRBD1 (5 bases). The V end lost 5 bases, the J end lost 5 bases, and 10 bases lay between the germline ends. Germline V gives CDR1 SGHTA, CDR2 FQGNSA. This CDR3 region has 13 residues.

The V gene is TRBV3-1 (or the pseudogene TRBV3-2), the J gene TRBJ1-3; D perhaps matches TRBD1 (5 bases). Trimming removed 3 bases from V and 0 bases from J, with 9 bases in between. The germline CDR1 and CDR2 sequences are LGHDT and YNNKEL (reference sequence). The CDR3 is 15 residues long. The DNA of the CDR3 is TGTGCCAGCAGCCATAGACAGAGCTCTGGAAACACCATATATTTT. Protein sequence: CASSHRQSSGNTIYF.

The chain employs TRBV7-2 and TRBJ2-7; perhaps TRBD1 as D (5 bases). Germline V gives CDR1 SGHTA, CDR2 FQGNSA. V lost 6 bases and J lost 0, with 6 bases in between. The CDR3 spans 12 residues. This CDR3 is CASRGVSYEQYF. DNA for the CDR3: TGTGCCAGCAGAGGGGTCTCCTACGAGCAGTACTTC.

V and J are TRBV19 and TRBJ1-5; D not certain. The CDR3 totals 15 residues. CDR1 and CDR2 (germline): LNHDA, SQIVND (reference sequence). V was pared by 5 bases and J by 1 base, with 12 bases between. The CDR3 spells CASSAPPGSNQPQHF. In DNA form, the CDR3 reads TGTGCCAGTAGTGCCCCACCCGGGAGCAATCAGCCCCAGCATTTT.

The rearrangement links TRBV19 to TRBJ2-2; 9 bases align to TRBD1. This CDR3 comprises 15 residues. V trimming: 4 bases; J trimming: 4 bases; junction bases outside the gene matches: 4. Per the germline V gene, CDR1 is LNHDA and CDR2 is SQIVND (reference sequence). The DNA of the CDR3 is TGTGCCAGTAGTACCCGGGACAGGGTCACCGGGGAGCTGTTTTTT. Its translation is CASSTRDRVTGELFF.

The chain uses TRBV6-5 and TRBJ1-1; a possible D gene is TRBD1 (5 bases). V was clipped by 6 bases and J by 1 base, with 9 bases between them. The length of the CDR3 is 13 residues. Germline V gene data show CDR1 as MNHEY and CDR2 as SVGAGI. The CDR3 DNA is TGTGCCAGCAGGGGACTGACGAACACTGAAGCTTTCTTT. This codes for CASRGLTNTEAFF.

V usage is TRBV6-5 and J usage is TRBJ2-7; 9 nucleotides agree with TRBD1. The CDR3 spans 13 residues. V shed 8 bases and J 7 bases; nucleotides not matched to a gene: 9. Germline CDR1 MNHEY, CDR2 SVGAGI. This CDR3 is CASDRGSLGEQYF. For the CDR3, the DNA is TGTGCCAGCGACAGGGGGTCCCTCGGGGAGCAGTACTTC.

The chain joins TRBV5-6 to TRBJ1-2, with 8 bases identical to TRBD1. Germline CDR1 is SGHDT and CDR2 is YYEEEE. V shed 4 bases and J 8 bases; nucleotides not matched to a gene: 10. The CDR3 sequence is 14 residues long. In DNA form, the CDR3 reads TGTGCCAGCAGCCTTCCTACGGGGACAGGAGGCTACACCTTC. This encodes CASSLPTGTGGYTF.

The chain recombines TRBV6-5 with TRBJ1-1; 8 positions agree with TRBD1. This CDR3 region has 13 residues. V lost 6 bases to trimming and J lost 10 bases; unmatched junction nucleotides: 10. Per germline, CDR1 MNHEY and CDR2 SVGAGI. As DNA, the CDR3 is TGTGCCAGCAGGGGACAGGCCAAGTTAGGAGCTTTCTTT. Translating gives CASRGQAKLGAFF.

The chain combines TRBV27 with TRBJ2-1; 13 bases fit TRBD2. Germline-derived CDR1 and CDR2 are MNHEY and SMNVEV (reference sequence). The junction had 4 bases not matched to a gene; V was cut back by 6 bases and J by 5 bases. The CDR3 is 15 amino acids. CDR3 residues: CASSQGTSGNNEQFF. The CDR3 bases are TGTGCCAGCAGCCAAGGGACTAGCGGGAACAATGAGCAGTTCTTC.

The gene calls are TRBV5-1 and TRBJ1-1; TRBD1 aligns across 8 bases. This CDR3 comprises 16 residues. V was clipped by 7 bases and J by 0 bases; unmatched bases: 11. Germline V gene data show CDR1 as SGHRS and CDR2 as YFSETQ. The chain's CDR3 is CASGTGAGGMNTEAFF. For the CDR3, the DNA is TGCGCCAGCGGTACTGGGGCAGGGGGCATGAACACTGAAGCTTTCTTT.

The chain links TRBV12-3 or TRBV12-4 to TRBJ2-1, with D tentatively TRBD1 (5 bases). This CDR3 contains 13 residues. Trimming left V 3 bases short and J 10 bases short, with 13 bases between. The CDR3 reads CASSFQGRGEQFF. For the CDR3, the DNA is TGTGCCAGCAGTTTTCAGGGAAGGGGAGAGCAGTTCTTC.